Below, 31 T cell receptor beta chains from the same sample are listed, as sequenced in a study of blood T cell repertoires in COVID-19. The protocol was immunoSEQ multiplex PCR, while the TCRdb copy is restricted to in-frame clones and leaves out a portion. The data contain some 260,000 clones, roughly 80% of them singletons. Sequencing was done on a sample of peripheral blood. All receptors derive from a man older than 75 with acute or convalescent COVID-19.

On this clone itself: Different DNA sequences within this sample yield the same CDR3. V usage is TRBV5-1 and J usage is TRBJ2-1; maybe TRBD2 (7 bases). V lost 0 bases, J lost 2 bases, and 15 bases lay in between. Germline CDR1 reads SGHRS; CDR2 reads YFSETQ. The CDR3 has 17 amino acids. The CDR3 loop reads CASSLAQSGGAYNEQFF. The CDR3, as DNA: TGCGCCAGCAGCTTGGCTCAGTCGGGGGGCGCCTACAATGAGCAGTTCTTC.

The chain carries TRBV6-5 and TRBJ1-6; TRBD1 matches 9 bases. Germline assignment: CDR1 MNHEY and CDR2 SVGAGI. J gave up 5 bases and V 0 bases, and 2 bases lay outside the gene matches. The CDR3 is made up of 16 amino acids. CDR3 nucleotides: TGTGCCAGCAGTTACTCGGGACAGGGAAATAATTCACCCCTCCACTTT. Its translation is CASSYSGQGNNSPLHF.

The J gene is TRBJ1-4, the V gene TRBV4-1; D call uncertain. This CDR3 region has 15 residues. Per the germline V gene, CDR1 is MGHRA and CDR2 is YSYEKL. V was cut by 1 base and J by 2 bases, with 8 bases left in between. This chain's CDR3 is CASSQVGRTNEKLFF. The CDR3 region has the DNA TGCGCCAGCAGCCAAGTGGGGAGGACTAATGAAAAACTGTTTTTT.

This CDR3 is CASSLETDSPLHF. DNA for the CDR3: TGCGCCAGCAGCTTGGAGACAGATTCACCCCTCCACTTT. The chain uses TRBV5-1 and TRBJ1-6; possible D gene TRBD1, 5 bases. Trimming cost V 0 bases and J 8 bases, with 6 bases left between them. The germline V gene encodes CDR1 SGHRS and CDR2 YFSETQ. CDR3 length: 13 amino acids.

This rearrangement joins TRBV7-8 to TRBJ1-6; D possibly corresponds to TRBD1 (6 bases). This CDR3 is 15 amino acids long. V was cut by 5 bases and J by 9 bases, with 17 bases left in between. CDR1 SGHVS and CDR2 FQNEAQ come from the germline V gene. The CDR3 DNA is TGTGCCAGCAGCCTACAGGGAAATCGAGGTTCACCCCTCCACTTT. Translation gives CASSLQGNRGSPLHF.

The chain combines TRBV7-9 with TRBJ2-1; possible D gene TRBD1, 6 bases. Trimming removed 9 bases at V and 9 bases at J, with 21 bases between. Per the germline V gene, CDR1 is SEHNR and CDR2 is FQNEAQ (reference sequence). This CDR3 region has 14 residues. CDR3: CASSLGRGIGEQFF. DNA of the CDR3: TGTGCCAGTAGCCTCGGCAGGGGAATCGGTGAGCAGTTCTTC.

The chain has TRBV6-5 and TRBJ2-4, with TRBD2 matching over 10 bases. V was pared by 4 bases and J by 0 bases, with 3 bases of the junction left unmatched. CDR1 is MNHEY and CDR2 is SVGAGI in the germline V gene. CDR3 length equals 16 residues. The CDR3 protein is CASSSSGRVAKNIQYF. Here the CDR3 DNA reads TGTGCCAGCAGTTCTAGCGGGAGAGTAGCCAAAAACATTCAGTACTTC.

This chain connects TRBV7-3 to TRBJ1-6; weak D call: TRBD1 (6 bases). Per the germline V gene, CDR1 is SGHTA and CDR2 is FQGTGA. This CDR3 has 22 residues. Trimming shortened V by 0 bases and J by 0 bases, and 24 bases separated the two germline ends. The CDR3 DNA reads as TGTGCCAGCAGCTTAACACGTAGGGGGTCCACAGAGGAGGTCTCCTATAATTCACCCCTCCACTTT. As protein: CASSLTRRGSTEEVSYNSPLHF.

This clone was observed once. This chain connects TRBV9 to TRBJ2-1, with TRBD1 as a possible D gene (5 bases). This CDR3 is 18 amino acids long. V lost 3 bases, J lost 4 bases, and 23 bases lay in between. Germline V gene data show CDR1 as SGDLS and CDR2 as YYNGEE. The CDR3 DNA follows: TGTGCCAGCAGCGGGGGCCCGCCCAAGGCCCGAATTTACAATGAGCAGTTCTTC. Residues: CASSGGPPKARIYNEQFF.

This sequence joins TRBV7-9 and TRBJ2-4, with D perhaps matching TRBD1 (5 bases). This CDR3 spans 14 amino acids. Germline lookup yields CDR1 SEHNR and CDR2 FQNEAQ (reference sequence). V was shortened by 3 bases and J by 0 bases, with 6 bases between the two germline ends. The CDR3 DNA sequence: TGTGCCAGCAGCTTTGGGGCAGCCAAAAACATTCAGTACTTC. The encoded protein is CASSFGAAKNIQYF.

The rearrangement joins TRBV18 to TRBJ1-1; D is ambiguous. Germline V gives CDR1 KGHSH, CDR2 LQKENI. Trimming left V 2 bases short and J 1 base short, with 8 bases between. The CDR3 contains 14 residues. The CDR3 protein is CASSPWQENTEAFF. CDR3 nucleotides: TGTGCCAGCTCACCATGGCAGGAGAACACTGAAGCTTTCTTT.

CDR3 sequence (DNA): TGTGCCAGCGGCCAGCCGGGACTAGCGGGGGGTCGGCATAACAGAAACACAGATACGCAGTATTTT. Translation: CASGQPGLAGGRHNRNTDTQYF. The genes are TRBV6-2 or TRBV6-3 and TRBJ2-3; 15 nucleotides align to TRBD2. J was trimmed by 2 bases and V by 8 bases; bases with no gene match: 23. The CDR3 contains 22 residues. Germline CDR1 is MNHEY and CDR2 is SVGEGT.

Concerning this clone itself: In the same sample, other DNA sequences code for this CDR3. CDR3 residues: CASSLDRNYGYTF. The CDR3 coding sequence is TGTGCCAGCAGCTTGGATCGGAACTATGGCTACACCTTC. The V and J genes are TRBV5-4 and TRBJ1-2, with D uncertain. Trimming took off 0 bases at V and 2 bases at J, with 5 bases between the two ends. This CDR3 has 13 residues. Looked up from germline, CDR1 is SGHNT and CDR2 is YYREEE (reference sequence). The full variable domain, rest sourced from reference TRBV5-4 and TRBJ1-2, is ETGVTQSPTHLIKTRGQQVTLRCSSQSGHNTVSWYQQALGQGPQFIFQYYREEENGRGNFPPRFSGLQFPNYSSELNVNALELDDSALYLCASSLDRNYGYTFGSGTRLTVV.

The J gene is TRBJ2-3, the V gene TRBV9; possibly TRBD1 for D (6 bases). This CDR3 contains 15 residues. Looked up from germline, CDR1 is SGDLS and CDR2 is YYNGEE. The ends were cut back, 2 bases at V and 2 bases at J, with 12 bases in the middle. CDR3 DNA sequence: TGTGCCAGCAGCGTTGCAGGGGCAAACACAGATACGCAGTATTTT. As protein: CASSVAGANTDTQYF.

The chain links TRBV11-2 to TRBJ2-7; D might be TRBD1 (5 bases). V lost 5 bases to trimming and J lost 6 bases, with 14 bases between them. CDR1 and CDR2 from the germline V gene are SGHAT and FQNNGV. The CDR3 is 13 residues long. The CDR3 DNA reads as TGTGCCAGCAGCGGGGCTCGGGTTGGCGAGCAGTACTTC. This sequence encodes CASSGARVGEQYF.

On this clone: The germline gene is not matched at one end of the junction; a read error may be the cause. The rearrangement uses TRBV7-2 and TRBJ2-2; D uncertain. Germline CDR1 SGHTA, CDR2 FQGNSA. CDR3 length equals 14 residues. CDR3 region: CASTLGRNTGELFF. CDR3 bases: TGTGCCAGCACCTTAGGCAGGAACACCGGGGAGCTGTTTTTT.

The rearrangement uses TRBV25-1 and TRBJ2-7, with D perhaps matching TRBD2 (6 bases). Trimming stripped 3 bases from V and 4 bases from J, with 19 bases between. The CDR3 is made up of 16 amino acids. Germline-derived CDR1 and CDR2 are MGHDK and SYGVNS. CDR3 nucleotide sequence: TGTGCCAGCAGTGAGCCAGGAGGGGTTGTTGAGTACGAGCAGTACTTC. Translating gives CASSEPGGVVEYEQYF.

This clone came up once. The gene calls are TRBV3-1 (or the pseudogene TRBV3-2) and TRBJ1-6; D not certain. Germline loops: CDR1 LGHDT, CDR2 YNNKEL (reference sequence). This CDR3 has 14 amino acids. Trimming took off 1 base at V and 10 bases at J, with 11 bases between the two ends. The chain's CDR3 is CASSQGPRGSPLHF. The CDR3 DNA sequence: TGTGCCAGCAGCCAAGGGCCACGGGGATCACCCCTCCACTTT.

This chain uses TRBV18 with TRBJ2-3; 9 bases line up with TRBD1. The CDR3 runs 15 residues. From germline, CDR1 is KGHSH and CDR2 LQKENI. V lost 2 bases, J lost 3 bases, and 3 bases stayed unmatched. The CDR3 nucleotides read TGTGCCAGCTCACCAGGGACAGGGTTGACAGATACGCAGTATTTT. Translation gives CASSPGTGLTDTQYF. Filled out from reference TRBV18 and TRBJ2-3, the complete variable domain reads NAGVMQNPRHLVRRRGQEARLRCSPMKGHSHVYWYRQLPEEGLKFMVYLQKENIIDESGMPKERFSAEFPKEGPSILRIQQVVRGDSAAYFCASSPGTGLTDTQYFGPGTRLTVL.

The V and J genes are TRBV21-1 and TRBJ1-2; the table gives TRBD1 as D, unverified against the DNA. TRBV21-1 is given as a pseudogene. The CDR3 totals 13 residues. DNA for the CDR3: TGTGCCAGCACCAAGGACAGGGGTCATGGCTACACCTTC. Its protein is CASTKDRGHGYTF.

The V and J genes are TRBV23-1 and TRBJ1-3; D call uncertain. TRBV23-1 is identified as an open reading frame with a role that is uncertain. The CDR3 has 15 amino acids. V gave up 7 bases and J gave up 0 bases, with 13 bases separating them. This chain's CDR3 is CASTPTRFSGNTIYF. DNA for the CDR3: TGCGCCAGCACCCCCACGCGCTTCTCTGGAAACACCATATATTTT.

Here the CDR3 reads CATSETGGIPRLEQFF. The CDR3 DNA reads as TGTGCCACCAGTGAAACAGGGGGCATCCCGCGACTTGAGCAGTTCTTC. The V and J genes are TRBV24-1 and TRBJ2-1; 9 nucleotides agree with TRBD1. The CDR3 contains 16 residues. Germline assignment: CDR1 KGHDR and CDR2 SFDVKD. V shed 4 bases, J shed 9 bases, and the junction held 12 bases outside the gene matches.

This chain uses TRBV9 with TRBJ2-7; TRBD2 is a possible D gene (5 bases). The length of the CDR3 is 14 residues. Per the germline V gene, CDR1 is SGDLS and CDR2 is YYNGEE. V gave up 4 bases and J gave up 3 bases, with 14 bases separating them. Written as DNA, the CDR3 is TGTGCCAGCAGCCCCCGGACTGCGGGCTACGAGCAGTACTTC. Encoded protein: CASSPRTAGYEQYF.

This clone has only a few counts. The same CDR3 can be traced to other DNA sequences in this sample. The chain uses TRBV15 and TRBJ1-5; D possibly corresponds to TRBD1 (5 bases). V lost 0 bases to trimming and J lost 5 bases, with 11 bases between them. Germline V lookup: CDR1 LNHNV, CDR2 YYDKDF (reference sequence). The CDR3 has 15 amino acids. The CDR3 reads CATSRDLGRDQPQHF. CDR3 DNA sequence: TGTGCCACCAGCAGAGATCTAGGCAGGGATCAGCCCCAGCATTTT.

V is TRBV30 and J is TRBJ1-2; a weak D match, TRBD1 (5 bases). V lost 8 bases, J lost 8 bases, and 18 bases lay in between. The CDR3 sequence is 12 residues long. Germline V lookup: CDR1 GTSNPN, CDR2 SVGIG (reference sequence). CDR3 nucleotides: TGTGCCAAAGAACGGGGGGGTAACGGCTACACCTTC. Protein: CAKERGGNGYTF.

The chain recombines TRBV28 with TRBJ1-1; tentative D call: TRBD1 (5 bases). Trimming stripped 1 base from V and 1 base from J, with 22 bases between. Germline-derived CDR1 and CDR2 are MDHEN and SYDVKM. The CDR3 is 19 residues long. The CDR3 here is CASSLSLPGSSGGNTEAFF. CDR3 coding DNA: TGTGCCAGCAGTTTATCTCTACCAGGGTCCTCGGGGGGGAACACTGAAGCTTTCTTT.

The chain combines TRBV28 with TRBJ2-6; D not certain. Germline CDR1 is MDHEN and CDR2 is SYDVKM. The ends were cut back, 3 bases at V and 0 bases at J, with 6 bases in the middle. This CDR3 comprises 15 residues. CDR3 DNA: TGTGCCAGCAGTTTTCCCGTCTCTGGGGCCAACGTCCTGACTTTC. This sequence encodes CASSFPVSGANVLTF.

The chain is built from TRBV2 and TRBJ1-2; TRBD1 is a possible D gene (5 bases). The CDR3 has 14 amino acids. Germline V gives CDR1 SNHLY, CDR2 FYNNEI. V dropped 2 bases and J dropped 4 bases, with 11 bases sitting between them. Here the CDR3 DNA reads TGTGCCAGCAGTGAACAGCGACAGACCTATGGCTACACCTTC. This gives the protein CASSEQRQTYGYTF.

This sequence joins TRBV3-1 (or the pseudogene TRBV3-2) and TRBJ2-1; a possible D gene is TRBD2 (6 bases). The CDR3 has 15 residues. The V end lost 4 bases, the J end lost 7 bases, and 17 bases lay between the germline ends. Germline V lookup: CDR1 LGHDT, CDR2 YNNKEL (reference sequence). CDR3 nucleotide sequence: TGTGCCAGCAGCCTCGCAGGGACTCCTGGGAATGAGCAGTTCTTC. Amino acid sequence: CASSLAGTPGNEQFF.

The V gene is TRBV6-1, the J gene TRBJ2-3, with D possibly TRBD2 on 6 matching bases. The CDR3 has 16 residues. Germline CDR1 is MNHNS and CDR2 is SASEGT. The V gene lost 3 bases and the J gene lost 3 bases, with 16 bases spanning the gap. Written as DNA, the CDR3 is TGTGCCAGCAGTGACGGGACTCTAGAGATGACAGATACGCAGTATTTT. Translated, it gives CASSDGTLEMTDTQYF.

This clone was observed a few times. The genes are TRBV12-3 or TRBV12-4 and TRBJ2-7; the D gene is possibly TRBD2 (5 bases). The CDR3 is made up of 13 amino acids. Trimming took 0 bases from V and 4 from J, leaving 7 bases between them. CDR3 nucleotides: TGTGCCAGCAGTTTAGCAGAGGGATACGAGCAGTACTTC. This encodes CASSLAEGYEQYF.